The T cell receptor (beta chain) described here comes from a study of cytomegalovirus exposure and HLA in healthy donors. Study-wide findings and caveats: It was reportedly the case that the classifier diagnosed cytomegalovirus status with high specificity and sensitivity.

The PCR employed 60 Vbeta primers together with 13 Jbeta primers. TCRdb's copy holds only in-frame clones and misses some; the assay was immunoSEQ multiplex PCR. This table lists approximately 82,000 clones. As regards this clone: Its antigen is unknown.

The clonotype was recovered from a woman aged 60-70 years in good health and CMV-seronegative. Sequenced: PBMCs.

Here the CDR3 reads CASRRGGHTDTQYF. For the CDR3, the DNA is TGTGCCAGCAGAAGGGGGGGGCACACAGATACGCAGTATTTT. This chain links TRBV11-2 with TRBJ2-3; D is perhaps TRBD2 (7 bases). V shed 6 bases and J shed 2 bases, with 12 bases lying between them. The germline V gene has CDR1 SGHAT and CDR2 FQNNGV. The CDR3 spans 14 residues.